The count of the clone carrying this TCR beta chain is one. The CDR3 spans 11 residues. The V gene lost 2 bases and the J gene lost 9 bases, with 5 bases spanning the gap. CDR1 is SNHLY and CDR2 is FYNNEI in the germline V gene. This specimen belongs to a study of control samples from healthy donors and cancer patients. The data were produced by immunoSEQ multiplex PCR, yet TCRdb's version contains in-frame clones alone and is incomplete. The table lists approximately 100,000 clones, approximately 86% of them singletons. Sequencing was done on a sample of blood. This sequence joins TRBV2 and TRBJ2-1; the D is unclear. This TCR came from a man aged 30 to 39 in good health. The CDR3 protein is CASSERAEQFF. The CDR3 coding sequence is TGTGCCAGCAGTGAAAGGGCTGAGCAGTTCTTC.